The rows below give T cell receptor beta chains drawn from one sample of a study of shared clonotypes between healthy human individuals. TCRdb's table, derived via immunoSEQ multiplex PCR, lists solely in-frame clones and lacks some. Of 100,000 to 130,000 clones detected, over 65% appear once; the ten largest clones hold roughly a quarter. The sequenced sample consisted of memory CD8+ T cells sorted from blood. The source is a woman aged 30 to 39 in good health. Each CDR3 is given without its conserved first and last residue. The order of the fields is CDR3 protein, J gene, V gene.

CDR3: ASSGGTGYGYT
J: TRBJ1-2
V: TRBV11-2

CDR3: ASSPWSANYGYT
J: TRBJ1-2
V: TRBV7-6

CDR3: ASSRMLGQGNGYT
J: TRBJ1-2
V: TRBV4-1

CDR3: ASSERGPTEAF
J: TRBJ1-1
V: TRBV27

CDR3: ASSFQGRYNNEQF
J: TRBJ2-1
V: TRBV5-6

CDR3: SADRPRGSYEQY
J: TRBJ2-7
V: TRBV29-1

CDR3: ASTEGGTGNTIY
J: TRBJ1-3
V: TRBV2

CDR3: ASSPGGESYEQY
J: TRBJ2-7
V: TRBV7-6

CDR3: ASQSSGTTGELF
J: TRBJ2-2
V: TRBV28

CDR3: ASSLRFYRGLGTDTQY
J: TRBJ2-3
V: TRBV13

CDR3: ASTVAGNSYNEQF
J: TRBJ2-1
V: TRBV5-6

CDR3: ASISAWEPGELF
J: TRBJ2-2
V: TRBV6-5

CDR3: ASSPGQGEGYT
J: TRBJ1-2
V: TRBV5-1

CDR3: ASSSSDRGNYNEQF
J: TRBJ2-1
V: TRBV7-9

CDR3: ASSQEGVRTEAF
J: TRBJ1-1
V: TRBV4-1

CDR3: ASNPSDRDQETQY
J: TRBJ2-5
V: TRBV25-1

CDR3: ASSPTGNEQF
J: TRBJ2-1
V: TRBV5-4

CDR3: ASSLGTSGRRIVDTQY
J: TRBJ2-3
V: TRBV27

CDR3: ASSDRQGLNYGYT
J: TRBJ1-2
V: TRBV6-4

CDR3: ASSQSRLAGSNEQY
J: TRBJ2-7
V: TRBV23-1

CDR3: ASSLVGEGYEQY
J: NA
V: TRBV7-6

CDR3: ASSLCSYCGNTIY
J: TRBJ1-3
V: TRBV28

CDR3: ASSLFPGVGHEQY
J: TRBJ2-7
V: TRBV27

CDR3: ATSTDDRGLQPQH
J: TRBJ1-5
V: TRBV15

CDR3: ASSVAWGSSEAF
J: TRBJ1-1
V: TRBV9

CDR3: ASSYLLRYEQY
J: TRBJ2-7
V: TRBV6-6

CDR3: ASSQRDSPNYTGELF
J: TRBJ2-2
V: TRBV4-1

CDR3: ASSPNHLGEAGNTIY
J: TRBJ1-3
V: TRBV5-4

CDR3: ASSPSSDTQY
J: TRBJ2-3
V: TRBV11-2

CDR3: ASRRWGQGAPEGTYEQY
J: TRBJ2-7
V: TRBV5-4

CDR3: ASSRQGHEKLF
J: TRBJ1-4
V: TRBV27

CDR3: ASSFVDSPHGELF
J: TRBJ2-2
V: TRBV7-9

CDR3: ASSLSASGKSSYEQY
J: TRBJ2-7
V: TRBV28

CDR3: ASSGGTGYEQY
J: TRBJ2-7
V: TRBV5-4

CDR3: TSGQAGGPWGEQY
J: TRBJ2-7
V: TRBV1

CDR3: ASSLEGGGQPQH
J: TRBJ1-5
V: TRBV5-1

CDR3: ASSLLGAAQY
J: TRBJ2-4
V: TRBV5-3

CDR3: ASSIDGGLQPQH
J: TRBJ1-5
V: TRBV19

CDR3: ASSINRMGATYNEQF
J: TRBJ2-1
V: TRBV11-2

CDR3: SVEGQLNEQF
J: TRBJ2-1
V: TRBV29-1

CDR3: ASSLSQADGYEQY
J: TRBJ2-7
V: TRBV7-6

CDR3: ASRGVFRDSGNQPQH
J: TRBJ1-5
V: TRBV28

CDR3: ASSLWTGDSTDTQY
J: TRBJ2-3
V: TRBV28

CDR3: AISEGLAEYNEQF
J: TRBJ2-1
V: TRBV10-3

CDR3: ASSFYGASGYNEQF
J: TRBJ2-1
V: TRBV5-4

CDR3: ASSKKATGLLSYEQY
J: TRBJ2-7
V: TRBV5-1

CDR3: SVDGEYYGYT
J: TRBJ1-2
V: TRBV29-1

CDR3: ASSPGIAGVYEQY
J: TRBJ2-7
V: TRBV7-9

CDR3: ASSTGLAGGSNTGELF
J: TRBJ2-2
V: TRBV5-5

CDR3: ASSIVAGDYNEQF
J: TRBJ2-1
V: TRBV19

CDR3: ASSQTPSYEQY
J: TRBJ2-7
V: TRBV19

CDR3: ATSPTFEAGTAETQY
J: TRBJ2-5
V: TRBV15

CDR3: AATPTSGGGEKLF
J: TRBJ1-4
V: TRBV6-1

CDR3: ASSGLSGDYNEQF
J: TRBJ2-1
V: TRBV27

CDR3: ASSFLAGQPQH
J: TRBJ1-5
V: TRBV28

CDR3: ASSPSGSGYEQY
J: TRBJ2-7
V: TRBV28

CDR3: ASSQDLGFEPQH
J: TRBJ1-5
V: TRBV4-1

CDR3: ASSYSGRGTGELF
J: TRBJ2-2
V: TRBV28